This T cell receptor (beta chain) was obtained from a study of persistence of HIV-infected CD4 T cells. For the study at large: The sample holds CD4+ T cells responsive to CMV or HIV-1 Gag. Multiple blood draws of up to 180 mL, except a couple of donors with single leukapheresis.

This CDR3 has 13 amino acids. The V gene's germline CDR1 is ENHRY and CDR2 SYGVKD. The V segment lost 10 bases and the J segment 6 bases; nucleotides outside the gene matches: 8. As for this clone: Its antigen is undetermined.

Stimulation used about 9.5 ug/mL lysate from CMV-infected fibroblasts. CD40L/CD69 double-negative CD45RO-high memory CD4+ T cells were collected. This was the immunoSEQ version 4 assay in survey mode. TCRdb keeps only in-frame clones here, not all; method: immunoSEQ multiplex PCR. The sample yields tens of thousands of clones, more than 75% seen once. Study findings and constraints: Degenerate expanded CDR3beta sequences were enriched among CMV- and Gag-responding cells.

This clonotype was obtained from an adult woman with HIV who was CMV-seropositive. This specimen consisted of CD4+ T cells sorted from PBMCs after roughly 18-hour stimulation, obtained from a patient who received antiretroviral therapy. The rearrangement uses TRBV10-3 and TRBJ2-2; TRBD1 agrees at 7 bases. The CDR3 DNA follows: TGTGCCACCCAGGGGGACATGGCCGGGGAGCTGTTTTTT. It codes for CATQGDMAGELFF.